This passage covers 13 T cell receptor beta chains from one sample sequenced in a study of blood T cell repertoires in COVID-19. Profiling relied on immunoSEQ multiplex PCR, and the TCRdb table lists in-frame clones only, not all of them. The sample lists under 75,000 clones, around 91% occurring once. The sample consisted of peripheral blood. The receptors were sampled from a man aged 50 or older with acute or convalescent COVID-19.

J is TRBJ2-4 and V is TRBV2, with 7 bases matching TRBD2. The CDR3 is made up of 14 amino acids. Unmatched junction bases numbered 6, after V lost 6 bases and J lost 4 bases. Germline V lookup: CDR1 SNHLY, CDR2 FYNNEI. The CDR3, as DNA: TGTGCCAGCAGCCCGCGGGGGTATAAAAACATTCAGTACTTC. Translated: CASSPRGYKNIQYF.

This chain connects TRBV30 to TRBJ1-2; D uncertain. V was clipped by 0 bases and J by 5 bases, with 10 bases between them. The length of the CDR3 is 13 residues. CDR1 and CDR2 from the germline V gene are GTSNPN and SVGIG (reference sequence). The CDR3 reads CAWSVGGEYGYTF. The CDR3 DNA follows: TGTGCCTGGAGTGTAGGCGGGGAATATGGCTACACCTTC.

This sequence joins TRBV4-3 and TRBJ2-7; TRBD2 is a possible D gene (6 bases). Germline V gene data show CDR1 as LGHNA and CDR2 as YSLEER. This CDR3 spans 14 amino acids. The DNA of the CDR3 is TGCGCCAGCAGCCAAGAGCACGGGAGTCCCTTACAGTTGGTC. As protein: CASSQEHGSPLQLV.

The chain employs TRBV7-9 and TRBJ1-2; D gene uncertain. Germline V gene lookup returns CDR1 SEHNR and CDR2 FQNEAQ (reference sequence). CDR3 size: 14 residues. V dropped 5 bases and J dropped 0 bases, with 10 bases sitting between them. CDR3 bases: TGTGCCAGCAGCCTAACGCGGGCTAACTATGGCTACACCTTC. This codes for CASSLTRANYGYTF.

The rearrangement joins TRBV6-5 to TRBJ1-1, with D perhaps matching TRBD1 (6 bases). Trimming pared 5 bases from V and 4 bases from J, leaving 17 bases between. Germline V lookup: CDR1 MNHEY, CDR2 SVGAGI. The CDR3 length is 15 residues. In nucleotides, the CDR3 is TGTGCCAGCAGTCCACAGGGTCCCAGGGGCACTGAAGCTTTCTTT. Translated, it gives CASSPQGPRGTEAFF.

CDR3 nucleotides: TGTGCCAGCAGCTTAGTGCCCGGTGGTAACACCGGGGAGCTGTTTTTT. Protein sequence: CASSLVPGGNTGELFF. This rearrangement joins TRBV7-2 to TRBJ2-2, with D unclear. Trimming removed 1 base from V and 2 bases from J, with 11 bases in between. This CDR3 contains 16 residues. Germline V CDR1 and CDR2: SGHTA, FQGNSA.

This sequence joins TRBV4-1 and TRBJ2-3, with 9 positions matching TRBD1. V dropped 3 bases and J dropped 6; count of bases not matched to a gene: 10. There are 16 residues in the CDR3. Germline V lookup: CDR1 MGHRA, CDR2 YSYEKL. CDR3 in amino acids: CASSHVPGQGADTQYF. CDR3 DNA sequence: TGCGCCAGCAGCCATGTCCCGGGACAGGGTGCCGATACGCAGTATTTT.

In this sample, this clone turned up once. This chain connects TRBV21-1 to TRBJ2-7; TRBD1, the table's D call, lacks a check against the DNA. TRBV21-1 is given as a pseudogene. The CDR3 spans 14 residues. In DNA form, the CDR3 reads TGTGCCAGCAGCAAGTGGGCTGGCCTCTACGAGCAGTACGTC. It codes for CASSKWAGLYEQYV.

The CDR3 protein is CASSLGGGGEQYF. The CDR3 DNA follows: TGTGCCAGCAGCTTAGGAGGGGGCGGAGAGCAGTACTTC. V gene TRBV7-2 combines with J gene TRBJ2-7; TRBD1 agrees at 7 bases. With 1 base clipped from V and 7 bases from J, the junction kept 4 bases outside the gene matches. The CDR3 contains 13 residues. Germline V lookup: CDR1 SGHTA, CDR2 FQGNSA. Using reference TRBV7-2 and TRBJ2-7 for the parts outside the CDR3, the full variable domain is GAGVSQSPSNKVTEKGKDVELRCDPISGHTALYWYRQSLGQGLEFLIYFQGNSAPDKSGLPSDRFSAERTGGSVSTLTIQRTQQEDSAVYLCASSLGGGGEQYFGPGTRLTVT.

This chain links TRBV2 with TRBJ2-1; 9 bases agree with TRBD2. The CDR3 has 15 amino acids. From germline, CDR1 is SNHLY and CDR2 FYNNEI. Germline trimming cut 7 bases from V and 1 base from J; bases unmatched to any gene: 5. CDR3 nucleotides: TGTGCCAGCACTGAGCTAGCGGGGTCCTACAATGAGCAGTTCTTC. Translated: CASTELAGSYNEQFF.

The chain carries TRBV28 and TRBJ2-3, with TRBD1 matching 9 bases. The CDR3 has 16 amino acids. The ends lost 2 bases at V and 5 bases at J; junction bases unmatched: 8. Germline CDR1 and CDR2: MDHEN and SYDVKM. The CDR3: CASSLPQGAGEDTQYF. CDR3 nucleotides: TGTGCCAGCAGTTTACCACAGGGGGCAGGAGAAGATACGCAGTATTTT.

The CDR3 is CASSLLSRDYGYTF. Here the CDR3 DNA reads TGTGCCAGCAGCTTGTTATCCCGGGATTATGGCTACACCTTC. The gene calls are TRBV5-4 and TRBJ1-2; no definite D call. Trimming left V 1 base short and J 5 bases short, with 12 bases between. Germline CDR1 and CDR2: SGHNT and YYREEE (reference sequence). The CDR3 runs 14 residues.

This chain joins TRBV29-1 and TRBJ1-6; 9 nucleotides align to TRBD1. Trimming cost V 4 bases and J 8 bases; bases outside gene matches: 3. The CDR3 length is 13 residues. Germline V CDR1 and CDR2: SQVTM, ANQGSEA. The CDR3 here is CSVADRGDSPLHF. CDR3 nucleotides: TGCAGCGTTGCGGACAGGGGAGATTCACCCCTCCACTTT.